What follows are 27 T cell receptor beta chains derived from one specimen sequenced in a study of patients and donors after allogeneic stem cell transplantation (dated by TCRdb to about 2020). Library generation was performed with RT-PCR. The instrument given in TCRdb is NextSeq 550. TCRdb reprocessed the public reads (quality trimming at Q25 with fastp, clone calling with MiXCR) and kept in-frame beta chains. Every CDR3 protein is listed once, alongside the most common genes and DNA of its rows. The sample contains about 960,000 distinct CDR3 sequences, 18% of them found a single time. The top ten constitute 6% of the sample. The sequenced material came from blood, either unsorted or a sorted T cell fraction (not recorded which). These receptors all come from a human donor who was either an allogeneic HSCT recipient or a stem cell or donor lymphocyte infusion donor (not recorded which). It is not recorded whose cells these are; they may come from a transplant donor.

This clonotype appeared many times. V gene TRBV12-3 or TRBV12-4 combines with J gene TRBJ1-1; no clear D gene. The CDR3 is 11 amino acids. The V end lost 7 bases, the J end lost 4 bases, and 7 bases lay between the germline ends. CDR3 sequence reads: CASTLITEAFF. CDR3 coding DNA: TGTGCCAGCACCCTAATCACTGAAGCTTTCTTT.

The V gene is TRBV7-2, the J gene TRBJ1-4, with unresolved D. Germline V gene data show CDR1 as SGHTA and CDR2 as FQGNSA. The length of the CDR3 is 17 residues. Trimming stripped 2 bases from V and 4 bases from J, with 17 bases between. The CDR3 nucleotides read TGTGCCAGCAGCTTATCATCCAGAATGGCCCATAATGAAAAACTGTTTTTT. Amino acid sequence: CASSLSSRMAHNEKLFF. Using reference TRBV7-2 and TRBJ1-4 for the parts outside the CDR3, the full variable domain is GAGVSQSPSNKVTEKGKDVELRCDPISGHTALYWYRQSLGQGLEFLIYFQGNSAPDKSGLPSDRFSAERTGGSVSTLTIQRTQQEDSAVYLCASSLSSRMAHNEKLFFGSGTQLSVL.

This chain uses TRBV19 with TRBJ1-4; D gene ambiguous. Between the trimmed V and J ends, which lost 2 bases and 8 bases, there was a span of 18 bases. Looked up from germline, CDR1 is LNHDA and CDR2 is SQIVND (reference sequence). CDR3 length: 16 amino acids. The CDR3 coding sequence is TGTGCCAGTAGTATATGGTCTACAGATAGGGAGGAAAAACTGTTTTTT. This encodes CASSIWSTDREEKLFF.

This chain connects TRBV18 to TRBJ2-3; perhaps D is TRBD1 or TRBD2 (5 bases each). This CDR3 spans 12 amino acids. Germline-derived CDR1 and CDR2 are KGHSH and LQKENI. Trimming removed 1 base from V and 7 bases from J, with 6 bases in between. CDR3 DNA: TGTGCCAGCTCACCACGGGGGAATACGCAGTATTTT. It yields the protein CASSPRGNTQYF.

The chain is built from TRBV7-2 and TRBJ2-3; D gene uncertain. Trimming removed 1 base at V and 0 bases at J, with 5 bases between. Germline V gene data show CDR1 as SGHTA and CDR2 as FQGNSA. CDR3 size: 14 residues. The CDR3 DNA sequence: TGTGCCAGCAGCTTAGAGGCGAGCACAGATACGCAGTATTTT. This gives the protein CASSLEASTDTQYF.

The chain uses TRBV15 and TRBJ2-3; D is perhaps TRBD1 (5 bases). The V gene lost 1 base and the J gene lost 0 bases, with 8 bases spanning the gap. There are 15 residues in the CDR3. The germline gives CDR1 LNHNV, CDR2 YYDKDF (reference sequence). CDR3 amino acids: CATSRGQPSTDTQYF. CDR3 nucleotides: TGTGCCACCAGCAGAGGACAGCCTAGCACAGATACGCAGTATTTT.

The chain employs TRBV10-3 and TRBJ2-7; the match to TRBD1 covers 10 bases. This CDR3 region has 14 residues. In germline, CDR1 is ENHRY, CDR2 SYGVKD. V was clipped by 6 bases and J by 6 bases; unmatched bases: 8. The CDR3 region is CAIRSGDRGAEQYF. The CDR3 region has the DNA TGTGCCATCAGGAGCGGGGACAGGGGAGCCGAGCAGTACTTC.

This clonotype has a handful of counts. V usage is TRBV5-1 and J usage is TRBJ2-1; D ambiguous. Germline assignment: CDR1 SGHRS and CDR2 YFSETQ. The CDR3 is 15 amino acids. Deletions cut 4 bases from V and 8 bases from J, with 19 bases between. CDR3 coding DNA: TGCGCCAGCAGCCCCCCAGGACGGCGAGGTTATGAGCAGTTCTTC. This translates into CASSPPGRRGYEQFF.

This clonotype was observed a handful of times. The chain combines TRBV7-2 with TRBJ1-2; 12 bases align to TRBD1. The CDR3 spans 17 residues. V lost 5 bases and J lost 7; bases outside the gene matches: 14. Per germline, CDR1 SGHTA and CDR2 FQGNSA. The CDR3 sequence: CASSPRGTGTGGGGYTF. The CDR3, as DNA: TGTGCCAGCAGCCCTAGGGGTACCGGGACAGGGGGCGGTGGCTACACCTTC.

This clonotype was counted many times. The chain carries TRBV5-5 and TRBJ1-1; D gene uncertain. Germline V lookup: CDR1 SGHKS, CDR2 YYEKEE (reference sequence). V was pared by 2 bases and J by 2 bases, with 7 bases between. The CDR3 is 13 residues long. This CDR3 is CASSFDGNTEAFF. CDR3 DNA: TGTGCCAGCAGCTTCGACGGAAACACTGAAGCTTTCTTT. Variable domain in full (rest from reference TRBV5-5 and TRBJ1-1): DAGVTQSPTHLIKTRGQQVTLRCSPISGHKSVSWYQQVLGQGPQFIFQYYEKEERGRGNFPDRFSARQFPNYSSELNVNALLLGDSALYLCASSFDGNTEAFFGQGTRLTVV.

This chain connects TRBV3-1 to TRBJ1-5, with no clear D. The CDR3 totals 15 residues. Germline V gene data show CDR1 as LGHDT and CDR2 as YNNKEL (reference sequence). V was shortened by 1 base and J by 7 bases, with 14 bases between the two germline ends. Written as DNA, the CDR3 is TGTGCCAGCAGCCAAGGGGCTGGCAAAGGGCAGCCCCAGCATTTT. It codes for CASSQGAGKGQPQHF.

This clonotype has just a few counts. The chain joins TRBV24-1 to TRBJ1-2, with a possible D match to TRBD1 (5 bases). Germline loops: CDR1 KGHDR, CDR2 SFDVKD. The CDR3 has 16 amino acids. The V and J ends lost 3 bases and 8 bases respectively, with 21 bases between them. CDR3 nucleotides: TGTGCCACCAGTGATCCAGCCCAGGGTCGGGATCCGGGCTACACCTTC. Residues: CATSDPAQGRDPGYTF.

J is TRBJ2-1 and V is TRBV4-2, with D hard to call. The CDR3 is 15 amino acids. Looked up from germline, CDR1 is LGHNA and CDR2 is YNFKEQ. V was shortened by 1 base and J by 4 bases, with 11 bases between the two germline ends. The CDR3 protein is CASSQGYQQYNEQFF. The CDR3 region has the DNA TGTGCCAGCAGCCAAGGCTATCAGCAATACAATGAGCAGTTCTTC.

This clonotype was counted many times. This rearrangement joins TRBV12-3 or TRBV12-4 to TRBJ1-2; 11 bases are shared with TRBD1. V dropped 6 bases and J dropped 0; count of bases not matched to a gene: 3. The CDR3 runs to 15 residues. In DNA, the CDR3 is TGTGCCAGCAGGCCGGGACAGGGGGCTAACTATGGCTACACCTTC. Translating gives CASRPGQGANYGYTF.

This clonotype was seen a few times. In DNA, the CDR3 is TGCGCCAGCAGCATATCGGAGACAGCGTCCGACACGGATACGCAGTATTTT. It codes for CASSISETASDTDTQYF. This sequence joins TRBV5-1 and TRBJ2-3, with D perhaps matching TRBD1 (5 bases). This CDR3 has 17 residues. The V end was cut by 4 bases, the J end by 6 bases, with 24 bases between. CDR1 SGHRS and CDR2 YFSETQ come from the germline V gene.

This clonotype has just a few counts. The V gene is TRBV18, the J gene TRBJ2-2, with no clear D. This CDR3 comprises 15 residues. V lost 3 bases to trimming and J lost 7 bases, with 15 bases between them. Germline CDR1 reads KGHSH; CDR2 reads LQKENI. CDR3 residues: CASSPNKLFGGELFF. The CDR3 region has the DNA TGTGCCAGCTCACCGAACAAGTTATTCGGCGGGGAGCTGTTTTTT.

This clonotype was recorded a few times. The V call is TRBV5-1, the J call TRBJ2-7; no firm D call. The ends were cut back, 3 bases at V and 4 bases at J, with 11 bases in the middle. Germline V gives CDR1 SGHRS, CDR2 YFSETQ. The CDR3 loop spans 13 amino acids. The DNA for the CDR3 is TGCGCCAGCAGCTCCGAGGATCGATACGAGCAGTACTTC. Its translation: CASSSEDRYEQYF.

This clonotype appeared a few times. The chain links TRBV10-3 to TRBJ2-3; TRBD2 aligns across 8 bases. The germline gives CDR1 ENHRY, CDR2 SYGVKD. The CDR3 is 13 residues long. Here the CDR3 reads CAAREGGTDTQYF. The CDR3 DNA sequence: TGTGCAGCCCGGGAGGGGGGCACAGATACGCAGTATTTT.

This clonotype has only a few counts. The chain recombines TRBV5-1 with TRBJ2-1; 7 bases map to TRBD2. The germline V gene has CDR1 SGHRS and CDR2 YFSETQ. Germline trimming cut 4 bases from V and 7 bases from J; bases unmatched to any gene: 17. CDR3 length: 17 residues. The CDR3: CASSLTQRPGGSNEQFF. DNA of the CDR3: TGCGCCAGCAGCCTCACCCAGCGTCCGGGGGGTTCGAATGAGCAGTTCTTC. The full variable domain, in which reference TRBV5-1 and TRBJ2-1 provide the parts outside the CDR3, is KAGVTQTPRYLIKTRGQQVTLSCSPISGHRSVSWYQQTPGQGLQFLFEYFSETQRNKGNFPGRFSGRQFSNSRSEMNVSTLELGDSALYLCASSLTQRPGGSNEQFFGPGTRLTVL.

The V call is TRBV7-2, the J call TRBJ1-2, with D possibly TRBD1 on 6 matching bases. The CDR3 length is 16 residues. CDR1 and CDR2 (germline): SGHTA, FQGNSA. The V end lost 4 bases, the J end lost 8 bases, and 23 bases lay between the germline ends. The CDR3 DNA follows: TGTGCCAGCAGCTCCCAGACAGGACCCTTAGATGGGGGCTACACCTTC. Protein: CASSSQTGPLDGGYTF.

This clonotype was seen a few times. This chain links TRBV27 with TRBJ2-1; D remains unclear. Trimming removed 7 bases at V and 6 bases at J, with 7 bases between. The CDR3 sequence is 11 residues long. The V gene's germline CDR1 is MNHEY and CDR2 SMNVEV (reference sequence). The DNA for the CDR3 is TGTGCCAGCACCGGATCCAATGAGCAGTTCTTC. Its translation: CASTGSNEQFF.

This clonotype occurred a few times. V is TRBV12-3 or TRBV12-4 and J is TRBJ2-5; 8 positions agree with TRBD2. The V and J ends lost 4 bases and 5 bases, in that order; junction bases with no gene match: 6. This CDR3 contains 14 residues. The DNA of the CDR3 is TGTGCCAGCAGTTCGGGGGGGCTCTTGGAGACCCAGTACTTC. Protein product: CASSSGGLLETQYF.

Only a few counts were recorded for this clonotype. V is TRBV12-3 or TRBV12-4 and J is TRBJ2-7, with D maybe TRBD1 (5 bases). The CDR3 is 17 amino acids. Trimming shortened V by 6 bases and J by 3 bases, and 24 bases separated the two germline ends. Written as DNA, the CDR3 is TGTGCCAGCAGCCAAGCCCTGGGGCCCAAGAGGATCTACGAGCAGTACTTC. It encodes CASSQALGPKRIYEQYF.

This sequence joins TRBV11-2 and TRBJ2-5; D not resolved. The CDR3 is 13 amino acids. Germline assignment: CDR1 SGHAT and CDR2 FQNNGV. V lost 5 bases, J lost 3 bases, and 10 bases lay in between. The CDR3 loop reads CASSNPLEETQYF. Here the CDR3 DNA reads TGTGCCAGCAGCAACCCGCTCGAAGAGACCCAGTACTTC.

The CDR3 loop is CSAREVGVSETQYF. CDR3 nucleotides: TGCAGTGCTAGAGAAGTGGGGGTGTCGGAGACCCAGTACTTC. The J gene is TRBJ2-5, the V gene TRBV20-1; D may correspond to TRBD1 or TRBD2 (5 bases each). This CDR3 is built from 14 residues. Germline V gene lookup returns CDR1 DFQATT and CDR2 SNEGSKA (reference sequence). V was shortened by 0 bases and J by 5 bases, with 13 bases between the two germline ends.

This clonotype occurred a few times. The genes are TRBV12-5 and TRBJ2-1; 11 nucleotides align to TRBD2. CDR1 LGHNT and CDR2 FRNRAP come from the germline V gene. CDR3 size: 17 residues. V lost 2 bases and J lost 7; bases outside the gene matches: 10. CDR3 loop: CASGLKWLAGGGNEQFF. The CDR3 nucleotides read TGTGCTAGTGGTTTGAAATGGCTAGCGGGAGGAGGTAATGAGCAGTTCTTC.

This clonotype was seen a few times. The rearrangement uses TRBV10-3 and TRBJ2-7, with 7 bases matching TRBD1. The CDR3 has 14 amino acids. J was trimmed by 3 bases and V by 4 bases; bases with no gene match: 6. The germline gives CDR1 ENHRY, CDR2 SYGVKD. CDR3 residues: CAISAGDSFYEQYF. DNA of the CDR3: TGTGCCATCAGTGCTGGGGACAGTTTCTACGAGCAGTACTTC.